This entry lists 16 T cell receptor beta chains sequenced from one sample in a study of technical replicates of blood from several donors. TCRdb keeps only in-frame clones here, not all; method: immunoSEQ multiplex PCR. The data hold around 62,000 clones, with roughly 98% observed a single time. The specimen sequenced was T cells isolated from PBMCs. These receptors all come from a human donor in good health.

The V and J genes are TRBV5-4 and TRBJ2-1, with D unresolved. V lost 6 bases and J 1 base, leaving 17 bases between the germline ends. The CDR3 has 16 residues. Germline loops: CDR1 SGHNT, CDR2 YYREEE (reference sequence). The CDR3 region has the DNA TGTGCCAGCACGATCTTCGGCACAGATTCCTACAATGAGCAGTTCTTC. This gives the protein CASTIFGTDSYNEQFF.

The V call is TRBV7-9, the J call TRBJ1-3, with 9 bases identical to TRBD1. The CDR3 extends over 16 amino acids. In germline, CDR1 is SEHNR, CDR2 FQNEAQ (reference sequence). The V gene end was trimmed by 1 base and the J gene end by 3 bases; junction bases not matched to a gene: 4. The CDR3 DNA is TGTGCCAGCAGCTTAGGCACAGGGGGCGATGGAAACACCATATATTTT. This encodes CASSLGTGGDGNTIYF.

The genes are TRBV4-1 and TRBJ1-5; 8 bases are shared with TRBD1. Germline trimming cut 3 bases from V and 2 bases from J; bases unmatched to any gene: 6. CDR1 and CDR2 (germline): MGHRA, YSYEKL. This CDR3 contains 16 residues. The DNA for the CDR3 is TGCGCCAGCAGCCAGGTAGGACAGGGCGGCAATCAGCCCCAGCATTTT. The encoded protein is CASSQVGQGGNQPQHF.

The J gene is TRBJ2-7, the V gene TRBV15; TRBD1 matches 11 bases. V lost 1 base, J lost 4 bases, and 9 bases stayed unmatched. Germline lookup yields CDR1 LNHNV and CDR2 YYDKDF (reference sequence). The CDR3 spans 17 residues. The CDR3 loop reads CATSRAPPGQGVYEQYF. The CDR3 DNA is TGTGCCACCAGCAGAGCTCCGCCGGGACAGGGGGTTTACGAGCAGTACTTC.

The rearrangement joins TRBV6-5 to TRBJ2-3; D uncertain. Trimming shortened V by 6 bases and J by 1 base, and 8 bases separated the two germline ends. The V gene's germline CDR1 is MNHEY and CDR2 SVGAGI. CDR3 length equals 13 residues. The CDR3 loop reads CASSTIGTDTQYF. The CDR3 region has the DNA TGTGCCAGCAGCACGATAGGCACAGATACGCAGTATTTT.

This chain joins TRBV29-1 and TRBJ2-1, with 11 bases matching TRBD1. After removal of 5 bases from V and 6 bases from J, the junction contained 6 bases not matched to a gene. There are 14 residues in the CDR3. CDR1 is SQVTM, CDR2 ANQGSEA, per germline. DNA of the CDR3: TGCAGCGTTCGTACCGGGACAGGGGGCAATGAGCAGTTCTTC. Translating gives CSVRTGTGGNEQFF.

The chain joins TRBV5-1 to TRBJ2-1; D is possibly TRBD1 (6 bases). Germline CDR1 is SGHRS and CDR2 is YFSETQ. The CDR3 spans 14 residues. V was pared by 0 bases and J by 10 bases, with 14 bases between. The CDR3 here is CASSLGSGQPEQFF. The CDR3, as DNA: TGCGCCAGCAGCTTGGGTTCCGGACAGCCGGAGCAGTTCTTC.

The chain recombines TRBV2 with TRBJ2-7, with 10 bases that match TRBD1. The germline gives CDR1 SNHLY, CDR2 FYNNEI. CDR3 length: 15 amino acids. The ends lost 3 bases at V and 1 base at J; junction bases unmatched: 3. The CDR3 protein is CASSDWDRGSYEQYF. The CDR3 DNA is TGTGCCAGCAGTGATTGGGACAGGGGTTCCTACGAGCAGTACTTC.

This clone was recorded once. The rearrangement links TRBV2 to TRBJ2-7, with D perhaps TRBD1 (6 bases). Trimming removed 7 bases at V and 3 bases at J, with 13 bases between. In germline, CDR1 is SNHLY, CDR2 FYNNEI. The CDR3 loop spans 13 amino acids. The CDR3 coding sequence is TGTGCCAGCATAGAACAGGGCTACTACGAGCAGTACTTC. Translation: CASIEQGYYEQYF. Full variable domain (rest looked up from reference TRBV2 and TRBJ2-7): EPEVTQTPSHQVTQMGQEVILRCVPISNHLYFYWYRQILGQKVEFLVSFYNNEISEKSEIFDDQFSVERPDGSNFTLKIRSTKLEDSAMYFCASIEQGYYEQYFGPGTRLTVT.

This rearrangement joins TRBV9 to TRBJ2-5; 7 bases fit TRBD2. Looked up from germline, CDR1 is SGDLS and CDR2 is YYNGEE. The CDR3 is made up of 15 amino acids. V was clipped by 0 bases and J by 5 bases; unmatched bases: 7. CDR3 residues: CASSVGGGRWETQYF. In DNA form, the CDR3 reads TGTGCCAGCAGCGTAGGGGGCGGGAGATGGGAGACCCAGTACTTC.

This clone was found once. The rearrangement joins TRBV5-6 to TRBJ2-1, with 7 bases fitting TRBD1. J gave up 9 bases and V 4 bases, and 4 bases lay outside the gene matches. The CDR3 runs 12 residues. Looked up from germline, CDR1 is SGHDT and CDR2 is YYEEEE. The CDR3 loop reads CASSNPGGEQFF. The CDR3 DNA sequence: TGTGCCAGCAGCAACCCAGGGGGTGAGCAGTTCTTC.

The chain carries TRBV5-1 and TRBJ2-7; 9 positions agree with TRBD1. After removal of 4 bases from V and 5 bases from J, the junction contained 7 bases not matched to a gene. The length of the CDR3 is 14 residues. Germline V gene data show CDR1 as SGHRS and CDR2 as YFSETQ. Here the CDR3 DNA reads TGCGCCAGCAGCACCGGACAGGGGCGCAACGAGCAGTACTTC. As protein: CASSTGQGRNEQYF.

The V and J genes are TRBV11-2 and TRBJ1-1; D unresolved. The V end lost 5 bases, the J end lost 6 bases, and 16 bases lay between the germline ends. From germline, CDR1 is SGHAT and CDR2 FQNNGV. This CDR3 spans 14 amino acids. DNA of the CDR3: TGTGCCAGCAGCACACGACGTTGGGAGTCTGAAGCTTTCTTT. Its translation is CASSTRRWESEAFF. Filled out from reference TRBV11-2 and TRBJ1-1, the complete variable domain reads EAGVAQSPRYKIIEKRQSVAFWCNPISGHATLYWYQQILGQGPKLLIQFQNNGVVDDSQLPKDRFSAERLKGVDSTLKIQPAKLEDSAVYLCASSTRRWESEAFFGQGTRLTVV.

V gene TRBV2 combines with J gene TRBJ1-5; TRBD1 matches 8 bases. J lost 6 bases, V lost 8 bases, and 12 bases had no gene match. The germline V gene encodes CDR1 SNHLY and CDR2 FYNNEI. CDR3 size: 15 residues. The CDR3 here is CASRTQGAEGQPQHF. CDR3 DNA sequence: TGTGCCAGCCGGACCCAGGGGGCTGAGGGTCAGCCCCAGCATTTT.

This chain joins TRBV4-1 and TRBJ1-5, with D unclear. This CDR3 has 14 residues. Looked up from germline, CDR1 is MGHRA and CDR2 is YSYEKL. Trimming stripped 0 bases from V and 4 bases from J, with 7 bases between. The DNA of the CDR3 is TGCGCCAGCAGCCAAGAGAGGGCTAATCAGCCCCAGCATTTT. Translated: CASSQERANQPQHF.

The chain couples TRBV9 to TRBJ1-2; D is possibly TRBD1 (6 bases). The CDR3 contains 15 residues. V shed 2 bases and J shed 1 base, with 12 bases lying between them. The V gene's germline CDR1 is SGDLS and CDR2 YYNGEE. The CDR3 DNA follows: TGTGCCAGCAGCGTTCGGGGGGACAATAACTATGGCTACACCTTC. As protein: CASSVRGDNNYGYTF.